This T cell receptor beta chain was captured by sequencing in a study of blood T cell repertoires in COVID-19. Study overall: Both acute and convalescent COVID-19 samples were obtained from the United States, Italy and Spain. Nucleic acid was either cDNA or gDNA, and it came from T cells, B-cell-depleted T cells, or PBMCs.

Sequenced by immunoSEQ multiplex PCR; TCRdb stores in-frame clones only, minus some. This sample has roughly 26,000 clones, with about 90% found just once. V shed 2 bases, J shed 2 bases, and the junction held 9 bases outside the gene matches. The CDR3 is 17 amino acids. Germline loops: CDR1 MDHEN, CDR2 SYDVKM. The rearrangement joins TRBV28 to TRBJ2-5; TRBD2 aligns across 9 bases. Sequencing was carried out using peripheral blood. The clonotype originates from a human donor with active COVID-19. The donor label of this sample is uncertain. The CDR3 spells CASSLAGGKGSQETQYF. The CDR3, as DNA: TGTGCCAGCAGTTTAGCGGGGGGGAAGGGGAGTCAAGAGACCCAGTACTTC.